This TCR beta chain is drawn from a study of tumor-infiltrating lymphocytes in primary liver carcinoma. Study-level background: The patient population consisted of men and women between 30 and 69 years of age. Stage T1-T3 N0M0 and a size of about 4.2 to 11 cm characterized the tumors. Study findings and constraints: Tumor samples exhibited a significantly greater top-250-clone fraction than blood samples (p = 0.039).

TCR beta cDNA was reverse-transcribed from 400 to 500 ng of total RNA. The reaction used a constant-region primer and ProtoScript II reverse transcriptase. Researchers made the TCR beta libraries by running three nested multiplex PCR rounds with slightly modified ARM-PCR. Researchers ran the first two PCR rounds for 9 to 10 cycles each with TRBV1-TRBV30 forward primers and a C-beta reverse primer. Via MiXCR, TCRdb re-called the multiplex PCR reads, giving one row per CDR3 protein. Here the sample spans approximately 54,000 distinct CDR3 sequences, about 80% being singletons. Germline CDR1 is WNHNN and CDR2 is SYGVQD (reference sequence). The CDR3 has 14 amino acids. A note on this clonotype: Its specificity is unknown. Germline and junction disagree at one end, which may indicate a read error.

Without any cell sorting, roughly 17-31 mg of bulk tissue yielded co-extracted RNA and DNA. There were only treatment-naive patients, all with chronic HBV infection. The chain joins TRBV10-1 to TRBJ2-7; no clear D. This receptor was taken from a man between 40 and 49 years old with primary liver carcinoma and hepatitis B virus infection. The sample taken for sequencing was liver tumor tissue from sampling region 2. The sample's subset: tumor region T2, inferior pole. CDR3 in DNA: TGCGCCTGCAGTGGGGTTGGCCCAGGTTACGAGCAGTACTTC. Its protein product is CACSGVGPGYEQYF.